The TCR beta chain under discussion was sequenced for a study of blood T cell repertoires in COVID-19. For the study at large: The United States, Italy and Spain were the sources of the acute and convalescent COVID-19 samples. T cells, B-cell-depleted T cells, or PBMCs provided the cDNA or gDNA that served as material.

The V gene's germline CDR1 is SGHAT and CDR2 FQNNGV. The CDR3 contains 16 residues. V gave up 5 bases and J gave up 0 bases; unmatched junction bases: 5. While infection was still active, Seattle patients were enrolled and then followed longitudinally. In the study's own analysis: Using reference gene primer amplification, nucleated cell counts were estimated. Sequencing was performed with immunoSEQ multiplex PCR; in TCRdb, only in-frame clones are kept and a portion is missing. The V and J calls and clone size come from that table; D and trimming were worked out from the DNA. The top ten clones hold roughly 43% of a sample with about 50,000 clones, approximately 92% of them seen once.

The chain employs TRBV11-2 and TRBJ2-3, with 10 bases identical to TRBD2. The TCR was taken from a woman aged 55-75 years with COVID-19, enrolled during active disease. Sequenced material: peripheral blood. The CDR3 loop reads CASSPGLARSTDTQYF. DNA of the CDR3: TGTGCCAGCAGCCCGGGACTAGCGAGGAGCACAGATACGCAGTATTTT.